The source of this TCR beta chain is a study of Ad26.COV2.S vaccination and SARS-CoV-2 variants. This CDR3 is 15 amino acids long. Germline-derived CDR1 and CDR2 are MNHNY and SVGAGI (reference sequence). V dropped 6 bases and J dropped 2 bases, with 14 bases sitting between them. The assay was immunoSEQ multiplex PCR, and TCRdb's table has in-frame clones only and misses some. The sample has 300,000 to 400,000 clones, about 91% seen once. General study results and limits: Spike-specific TCR breadth was greater after Ad26.COV2.S than placebo. Responses of T cells in total may have been underestimated by the TCR breadth and depth analyses. Reported findings describe substantial breadth in spike-specific CD8+ and CD4+ T cell responses following vaccination. Vaccine recipients and placebo recipients showed similar non-spike TCR breadth.

About this clone itself: Its cognate antigen is unknown.

This chain connects TRBV6-6 to TRBJ1-5, with D tentatively TRBD1 (5 bases). The sample in question was peripheral blood, obtained after recovery from COVID-19. The origin of this receptor is a human donor who had recovered from COVID-19. CDR3 bases: TGTGCCAGCAGGGGGGAGCGAGGGGGCAATCAGCCCCAGCATTTT. Its protein product is CASRGERGGNQPQHF.